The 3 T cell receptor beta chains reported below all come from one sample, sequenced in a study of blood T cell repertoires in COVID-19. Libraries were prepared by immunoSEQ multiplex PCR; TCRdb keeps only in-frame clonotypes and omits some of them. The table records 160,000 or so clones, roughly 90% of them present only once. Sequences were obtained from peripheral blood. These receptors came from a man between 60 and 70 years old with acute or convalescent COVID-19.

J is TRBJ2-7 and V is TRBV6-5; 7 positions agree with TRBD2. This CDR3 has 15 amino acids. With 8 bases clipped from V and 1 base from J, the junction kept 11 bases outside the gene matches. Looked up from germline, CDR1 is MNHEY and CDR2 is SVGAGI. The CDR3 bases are TGTGCCAGCGGGCGGGGAGGCGGGGGATCCTACGAGCAGTACTTC. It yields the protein CASGRGGGGSYEQYF.

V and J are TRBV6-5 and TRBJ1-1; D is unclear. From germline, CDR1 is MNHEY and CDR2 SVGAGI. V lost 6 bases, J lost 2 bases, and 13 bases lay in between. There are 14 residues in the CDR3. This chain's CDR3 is CASSLSLLNTEAFF. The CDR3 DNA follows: TGTGCCAGCAGCCTGAGCCTGCTAAACACTGAAGCTTTCTTT.

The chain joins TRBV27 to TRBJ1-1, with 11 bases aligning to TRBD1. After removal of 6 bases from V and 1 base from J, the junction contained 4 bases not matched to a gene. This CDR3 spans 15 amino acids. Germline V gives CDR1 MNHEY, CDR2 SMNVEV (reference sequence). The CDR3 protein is CASRPGQGGNTEAFF. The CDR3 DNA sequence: TGTGCCAGCAGGCCGGGACAGGGGGGGAACACTGAAGCTTTCTTT.